The rows below give T cell receptor beta chains drawn from one sample of a study of shared clonotypes between healthy human individuals. Sequencing was performed with immunoSEQ multiplex PCR; in TCRdb, only in-frame clones are kept and a portion is missing. The sample shows about 2,200,000 clones, 85% to 95% of them seen only once. The sequenced sample consisted of naive CD8+ T cells from PBMCs. The origin of the receptors is a man younger than 35 in good health. Some clones in this sample may be carry-over from other donors' samples. Both conserved end residues are part of each CDR3. The order of the fields is J gene, V gene, CDR3 protein.

TRBJ2-4,TRBV19,CASSQPGLLPIQYF
TRBJ2-7,TRBV28,CASTPGQSAFWSYEQYF
TRBJ1-2,TRBV7-9,CASSLEGRVHGYTF
TRBJ1-1,TRBV27,CASSQGRDTEAFF
TRBJ2-7,TRBV5-1,CASSPTGGSSYEQYF
TRBJ1-1,TRBV27,CASSHLYWDRGQRNTEAFF
TRBJ2-7,TRBV6-5,CASSYSGEAYEQYF
TRBJ2-1,TRBV28,CASSLGVQNEQFF
TRBJ1-1,TRBV9,CASSIRDRNTEAFF
TRBJ1-1,TRBV7-2,CASSLWGPEAFF
TRBJ2-1,TRBV7-2,CASSRPLPGTDQFF
TRBJ2-2,TRBV15,CATSRDRGLAVSAGSCFF
TRBJ2-7,TRBV20-1,CSARARYEQYF
TRBJ2-2,TRBV28,CASSLGAVHTGELFF
TRBJ1-1,TRBV27,CASTAGVRATEAFF
TRBJ1-5,TRBV19,CASSILTLGDRGEDQPQHF
TRBJ2-7,TRBV19,CASSSSAGGSYEQYF
TRBJ2-1,TRBV27,CASSLRISHNEQFF
TRBJ2-1,TRBV11-3,CASSGSYNEQFF
TRBJ2-1,TRBV7-9,CASSQQGESGHNEQFF
TRBJ2-7,TRBV2,CASSDPSGMYEQYF
TRBJ2-1,TRBV11-2,CASSFVLAWREGRDEQFF
TRBJ2-7,TRBV5-1,CASSPGGLSSYEQYF
TRBJ2-7,TRBV9,CASSRTGTIDEQYF